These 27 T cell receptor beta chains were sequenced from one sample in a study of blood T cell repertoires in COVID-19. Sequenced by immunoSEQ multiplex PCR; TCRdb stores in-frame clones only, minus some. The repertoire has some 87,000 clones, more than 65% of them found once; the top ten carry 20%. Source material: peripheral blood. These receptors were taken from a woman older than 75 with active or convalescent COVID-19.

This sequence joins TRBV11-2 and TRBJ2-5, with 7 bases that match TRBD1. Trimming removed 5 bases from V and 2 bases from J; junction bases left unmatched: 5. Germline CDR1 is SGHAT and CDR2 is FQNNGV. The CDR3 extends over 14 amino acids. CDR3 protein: CASSPSGQQETQYF. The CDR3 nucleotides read TGTGCCAGCAGCCCGTCGGGACAGCAAGAGACCCAGTACTTC.

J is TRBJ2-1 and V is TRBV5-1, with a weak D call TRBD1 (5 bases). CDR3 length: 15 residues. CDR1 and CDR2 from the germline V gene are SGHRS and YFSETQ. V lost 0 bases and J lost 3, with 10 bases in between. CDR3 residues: CASSLDHGHYNEQFF. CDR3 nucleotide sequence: TGCGCCAGCAGCTTGGATCACGGACACTACAATGAGCAGTTCTTC.

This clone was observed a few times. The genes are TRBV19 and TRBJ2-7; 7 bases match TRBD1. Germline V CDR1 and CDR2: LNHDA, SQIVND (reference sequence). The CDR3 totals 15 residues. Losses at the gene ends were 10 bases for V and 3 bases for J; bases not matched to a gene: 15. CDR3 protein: CATAHPKGAFYEQYF. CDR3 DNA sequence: TGTGCCACCGCGCACCCAAAGGGGGCCTTCTACGAGCAGTACTTC.

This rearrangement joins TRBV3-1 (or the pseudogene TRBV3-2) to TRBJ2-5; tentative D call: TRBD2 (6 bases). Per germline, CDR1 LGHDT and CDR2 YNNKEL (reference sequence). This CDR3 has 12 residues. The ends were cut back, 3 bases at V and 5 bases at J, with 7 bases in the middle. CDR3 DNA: TGTGCCAGCAGCCATCTAGCGGAGACCCAGTACTTC. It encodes CASSHLAETQYF.

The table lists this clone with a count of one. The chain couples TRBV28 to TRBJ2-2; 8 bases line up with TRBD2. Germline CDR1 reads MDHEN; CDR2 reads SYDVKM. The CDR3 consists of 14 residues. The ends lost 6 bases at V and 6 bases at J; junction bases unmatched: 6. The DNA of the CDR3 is TGTGCCAGCAGGGGAGCGGGGGTGGCCGGGGAGCTGTTTTTT. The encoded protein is CASRGAGVAGELFF.

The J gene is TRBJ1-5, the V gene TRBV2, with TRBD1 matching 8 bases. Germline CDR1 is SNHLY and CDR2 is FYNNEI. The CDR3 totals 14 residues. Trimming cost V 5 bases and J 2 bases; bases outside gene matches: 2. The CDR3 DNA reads TGTGCCAGCAGTCAGGGGGCGGGCAATCAGCCCCAGCATTTT. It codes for CASSQGAGNQPQHF.

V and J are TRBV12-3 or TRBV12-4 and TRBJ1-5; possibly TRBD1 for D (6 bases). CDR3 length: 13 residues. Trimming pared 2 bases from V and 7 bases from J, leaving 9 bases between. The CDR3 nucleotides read TGTGCCAGCAGTTTACAGGGGCAGCAGCCCCAGCATTTT. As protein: CASSLQGQQPQHF.

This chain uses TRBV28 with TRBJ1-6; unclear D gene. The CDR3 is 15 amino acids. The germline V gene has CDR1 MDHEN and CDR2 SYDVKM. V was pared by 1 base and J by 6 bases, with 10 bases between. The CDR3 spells CASSLLFRINSPLHF. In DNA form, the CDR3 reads TGTGCCAGCAGTTTATTGTTCAGAATTAATTCACCCCTCCACTTT.

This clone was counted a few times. This CDR3 is CASSSRDTTNTGELFF. In DNA, the CDR3 is TGTGCCAGCAGCTCCCGGGACACAACGAACACCGGGGAGCTGTTTTTT. The chain combines TRBV7-2 with TRBJ2-2; TRBD1 might be the D (6 bases). CDR1 SGHTA and CDR2 FQGNSA come from the germline V gene. V was pared by 4 bases and J by 0 bases, with 12 bases between. The CDR3 loop spans 16 amino acids. Based on the CDR3 plus reference TRBV7-2 and TRBJ2-2, the full variable domain is GAGVSQSPSNKVTEKGKDVELRCDPISGHTALYWYRQSLGQGLEFLIYFQGNSAPDKSGLPSDRFSAERTGGSVSTLTIQRTQQEDSAVYLCASSSRDTTNTGELFFGEGSRLTVL.

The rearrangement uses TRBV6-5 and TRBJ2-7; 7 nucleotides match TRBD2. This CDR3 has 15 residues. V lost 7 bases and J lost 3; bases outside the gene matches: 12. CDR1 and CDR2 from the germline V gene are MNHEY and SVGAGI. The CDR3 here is CASTTLSGGSYEQYF. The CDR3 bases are TGTGCCAGCACCACCCTTTCGGGGGGAAGCTACGAGCAGTACTTC.

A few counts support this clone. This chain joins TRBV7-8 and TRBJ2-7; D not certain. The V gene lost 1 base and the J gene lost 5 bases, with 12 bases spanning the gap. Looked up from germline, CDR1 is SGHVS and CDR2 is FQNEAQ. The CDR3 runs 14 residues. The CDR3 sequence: CASSLGGSKHEQYF. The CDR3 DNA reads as TGTGCCAGCAGCTTAGGCGGATCGAAACACGAGCAGTACTTC.

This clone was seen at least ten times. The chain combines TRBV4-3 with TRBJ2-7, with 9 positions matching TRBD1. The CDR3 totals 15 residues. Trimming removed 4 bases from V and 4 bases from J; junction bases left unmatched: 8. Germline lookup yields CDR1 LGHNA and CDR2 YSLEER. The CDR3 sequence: CASSPGTGQAYEQYF. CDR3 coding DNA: TGCGCCAGCAGCCCCGGGACAGGGCAAGCTTACGAGCAGTACTTC.

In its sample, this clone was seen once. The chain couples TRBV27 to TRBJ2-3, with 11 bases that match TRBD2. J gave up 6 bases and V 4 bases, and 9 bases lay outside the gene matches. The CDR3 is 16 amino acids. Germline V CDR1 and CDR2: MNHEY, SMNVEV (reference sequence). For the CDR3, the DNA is TGTGCCAGCAGTTCCCTTAGCGGGGGGGCCAGGGATACGCAGTATTTT. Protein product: CASSSLSGGARDTQYF.

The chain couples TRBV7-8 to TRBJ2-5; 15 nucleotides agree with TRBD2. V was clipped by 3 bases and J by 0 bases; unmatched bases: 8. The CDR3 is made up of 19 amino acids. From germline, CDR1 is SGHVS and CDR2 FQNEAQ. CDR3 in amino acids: CASSFRGLAGGKYQETQYF. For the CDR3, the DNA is TGTGCCAGCAGCTTTAGGGGACTAGCGGGGGGAAAGTACCAAGAGACCCAGTACTTC.

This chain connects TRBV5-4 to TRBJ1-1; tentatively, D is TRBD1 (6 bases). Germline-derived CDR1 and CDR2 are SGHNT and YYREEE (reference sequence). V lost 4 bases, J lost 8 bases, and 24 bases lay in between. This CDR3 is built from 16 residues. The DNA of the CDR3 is TGTGCCAGCAGCCCGGATCGATCTAGCAGGGGTGAAGAAGCTTTCTTT. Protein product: CASSPDRSSRGEEAFF.

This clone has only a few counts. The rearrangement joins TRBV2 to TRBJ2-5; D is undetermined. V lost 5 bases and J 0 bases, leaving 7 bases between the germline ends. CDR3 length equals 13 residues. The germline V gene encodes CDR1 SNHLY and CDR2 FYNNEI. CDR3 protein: CASSLQDQETQYF. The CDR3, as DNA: TGTGCCAGCAGTCTCCAGGACCAAGAGACCCAGTACTTC.

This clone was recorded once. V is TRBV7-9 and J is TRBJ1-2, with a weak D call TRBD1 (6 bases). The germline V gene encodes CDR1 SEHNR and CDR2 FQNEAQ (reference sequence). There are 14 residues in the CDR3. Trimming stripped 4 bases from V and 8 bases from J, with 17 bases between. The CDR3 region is CASSSEVGAGGYTF. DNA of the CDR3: TGTGCCAGCAGCTCCGAGGTGGGGGCCGGGGGCTACACCTTC.

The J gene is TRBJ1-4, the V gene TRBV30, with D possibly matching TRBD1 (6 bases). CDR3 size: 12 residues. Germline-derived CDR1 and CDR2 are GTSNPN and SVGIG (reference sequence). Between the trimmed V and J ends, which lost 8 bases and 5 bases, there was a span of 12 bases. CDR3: CAGTSRNEKLFF. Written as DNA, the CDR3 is TGTGCCGGGACAAGCCGGAATGAAAAACTGTTTTTT.

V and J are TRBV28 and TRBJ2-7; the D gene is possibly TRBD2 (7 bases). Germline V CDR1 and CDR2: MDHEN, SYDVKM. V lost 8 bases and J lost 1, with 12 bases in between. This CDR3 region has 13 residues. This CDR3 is CASLGGPSYEQYF. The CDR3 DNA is TGTGCCAGCTTGGGGGGGCCATCCTACGAGCAGTACTTC.

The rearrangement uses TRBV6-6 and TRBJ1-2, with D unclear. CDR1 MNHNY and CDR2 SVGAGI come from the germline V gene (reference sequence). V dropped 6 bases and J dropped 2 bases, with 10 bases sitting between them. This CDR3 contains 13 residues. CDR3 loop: CASRPGSNYGYTF. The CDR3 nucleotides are TGTGCCAGCAGACCCGGTAGCAACTATGGCTACACCTTC.

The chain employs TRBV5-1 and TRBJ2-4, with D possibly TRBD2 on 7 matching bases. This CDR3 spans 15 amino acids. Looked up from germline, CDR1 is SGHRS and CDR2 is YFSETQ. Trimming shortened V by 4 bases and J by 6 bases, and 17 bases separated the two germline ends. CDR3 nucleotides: TGCGCCAGCAGCCTCGGGGGGCCAGAAGGAAACATTCAGTACTTC. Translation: CASSLGGPEGNIQYF.

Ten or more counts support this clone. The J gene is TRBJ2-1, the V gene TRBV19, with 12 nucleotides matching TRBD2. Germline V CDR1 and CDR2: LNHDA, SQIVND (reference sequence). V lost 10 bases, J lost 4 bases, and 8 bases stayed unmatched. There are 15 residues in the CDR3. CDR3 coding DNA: TGTGCCACCGGAACTAGCGGGGGGTTATACAATGAGCAGTTCTTC. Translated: CATGTSGGLYNEQFF.

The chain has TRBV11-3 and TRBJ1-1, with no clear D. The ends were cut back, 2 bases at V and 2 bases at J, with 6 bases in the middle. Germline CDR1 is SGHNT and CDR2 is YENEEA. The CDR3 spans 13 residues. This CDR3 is CASSLRVNTEAFF. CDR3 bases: TGTGCCAGCAGCTTACGGGTTAACACTGAAGCTTTCTTT.

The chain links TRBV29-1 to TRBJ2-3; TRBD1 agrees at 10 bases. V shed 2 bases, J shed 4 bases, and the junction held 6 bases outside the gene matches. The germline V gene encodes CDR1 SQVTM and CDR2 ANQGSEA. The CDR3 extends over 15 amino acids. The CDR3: CSVEPPGQGPDTQYF. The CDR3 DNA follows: TGCAGCGTTGAACCACCGGGACAGGGGCCAGATACGCAGTATTTT.

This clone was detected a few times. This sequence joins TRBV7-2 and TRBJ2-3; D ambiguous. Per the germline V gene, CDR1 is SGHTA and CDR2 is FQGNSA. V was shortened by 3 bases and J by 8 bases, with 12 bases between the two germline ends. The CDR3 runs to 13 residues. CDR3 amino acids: CASSFEREGTQYF. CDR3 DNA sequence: TGTGCCAGCAGCTTCGAGCGCGAAGGTACGCAGTATTTT.

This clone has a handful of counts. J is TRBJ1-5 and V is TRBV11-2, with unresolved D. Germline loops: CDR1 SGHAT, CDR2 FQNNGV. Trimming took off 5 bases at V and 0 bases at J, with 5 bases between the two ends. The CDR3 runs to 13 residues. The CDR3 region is CASSRSSNQPQHF. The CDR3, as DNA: TGTGCCAGCAGCCGGAGTAGCAATCAGCCCCAGCATTTT.

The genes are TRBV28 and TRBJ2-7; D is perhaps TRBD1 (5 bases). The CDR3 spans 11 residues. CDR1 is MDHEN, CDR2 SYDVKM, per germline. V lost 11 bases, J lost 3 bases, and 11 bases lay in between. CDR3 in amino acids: CAAQGNYEQYF. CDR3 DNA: TGTGCCGCGCAGGGTAACTACGAGCAGTACTTC. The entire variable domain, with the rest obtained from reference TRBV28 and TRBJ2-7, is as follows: DVKVTQSSRYLVKRTGEKVFLECVQDMDHENMFWYRQDPGLGLRLIYFSYDVKMKEKGDIPEGYSVSREKKERFSLILESASTNQTSMYLCAAQGNYEQYFGPGTRLTVT.